What follows are 19 T cell receptor beta chains derived from one specimen sequenced in a study of blood T cell repertoires in COVID-19. Only in-frame clones appear in the TCRdb table, and some are missing; sequencing was by immunoSEQ multiplex PCR. In the table there are 200,000 to 300,000 clones, 84% of which are singletons. Sequencing was carried out using peripheral blood. The origin of the receptors is a woman aged 40-49 years who had recovered from COVID-19.

CDR3 residues: CASSQAGVEKLFF. The CDR3 DNA is TGTGCCAGCAGCCAAGCAGGGGTTGAAAAACTGTTTTTT. The chain uses TRBV4-2 and TRBJ1-4; tentatively, D is TRBD1 (6 bases). V lost 1 base and J lost 7, with 7 bases in between. The germline V gene encodes CDR1 LGHNA and CDR2 YNFKEQ. The CDR3 spans 13 residues.

The rearrangement uses TRBV2 and TRBJ1-1; D is uncertain. This CDR3 spans 13 amino acids. CDR1 is SNHLY, CDR2 FYNNEI, per germline. Trimming took off 7 bases at V and 0 bases at J, with 9 bases between the two ends. CDR3 amino acids: CASIIEVNTEAFF. The CDR3, as DNA: TGTGCCAGCATAATCGAGGTGAACACTGAAGCTTTCTTT.

This rearrangement joins TRBV5-5 to TRBJ1-1, with a possible D match to TRBD1 (5 bases). This CDR3 has 15 residues. Germline CDR1 and CDR2: SGHKS and YYEKEE (reference sequence). V shed 3 bases and J shed 3 bases, with 15 bases lying between them. CDR3 bases: TGTGCCAGCAGCTCGCGGCCGCGGGGGGACACTGAAGCTTTCTTT. Encoded protein: CASSSRPRGDTEAFF.

The V gene is TRBV11-2, the J gene TRBJ2-2; D is uncertain. Germline loops: CDR1 SGHAT, CDR2 FQNNGV. This CDR3 has 16 residues. V lost 6 bases, J lost 1 base, and 15 bases lay in between. CDR3 sequence reads: CASRSNRHLNTGELFF. In DNA form, the CDR3 reads TGTGCCAGCAGATCGAATCGACACCTGAACACCGGGGAGCTGTTTTTT.

V usage is TRBV14 and J usage is TRBJ1-4, with TRBD1 identical over 7 bases. CDR3 length: 17 residues. Germline CDR1 and CDR2: SGHDN and FVKESK. Losses at the gene ends were 0 bases for V and 8 bases for J; bases not matched to a gene: 12. The CDR3 bases are TGTGCCAGCAGCCAAGATAGTTGGACAGGCCCTTACGAAAAACTGTTTTTT. It yields the protein CASSQDSWTGPYEKLFF.

V is TRBV6-5 and J is TRBJ1-1; D might be TRBD1 (5 bases). Trimming stripped 7 bases from V and 4 bases from J, with 13 bases between. Germline V gives CDR1 MNHEY, CDR2 SVGAGI. This CDR3 contains 13 residues. In DNA form, the CDR3 reads TGTGCCAGCAAAAAAGGCACAGGCACTGAAGCTTTCTTT. Amino acids: CASKKGTGTEAFF.

This clone was detected once. V is TRBV2 and J is TRBJ2-7, with a tentative D call TRBD1 (6 bases). Trimming took 6 bases from V and 3 from J, leaving 9 bases between them. Germline V gene lookup returns CDR1 SNHLY and CDR2 FYNNEI. The CDR3 loop spans 12 amino acids. The CDR3 region is CASRTGDYEQYF. CDR3 nucleotide sequence: TGTGCCAGCAGGACAGGAGACTACGAGCAGTACTTC.

This chain connects TRBV19 to TRBJ2-5, with D hard to call. The CDR3 runs to 13 residues. In germline, CDR1 is LNHDA, CDR2 SQIVND (reference sequence). V lost 6 bases and J lost 5, with 13 bases in between. The CDR3, as DNA: TGTGCCAGTAGAGAAACAGACAAGGAGACCCAGTACTTC. Amino acid sequence: CASRETDKETQYF.

CDR3 sequence reads: CASSLGTSGGFSYEQYF. In DNA, the CDR3 is TGCGCCAGCAGCTTAGGGACTAGCGGGGGGTTCTCCTACGAGCAGTACTTC. The chain couples TRBV4-1 to TRBJ2-7, with 15 bases identical to TRBD2. The CDR3 has 17 amino acids. Losses at the gene ends were 5 bases for V and 0 bases for J; bases not matched to a gene: 5. Germline V gives CDR1 MGHRA, CDR2 YSYEKL.

This rearrangement joins TRBV18 to TRBJ2-3; the match to TRBD2 covers 9 bases. Germline CDR1 and CDR2: KGHSH and LQKENI. J was trimmed by 7 bases and V by 6 bases; bases with no gene match: 8. The CDR3 is 14 residues long. The CDR3 region is CASSEAGGRNTQYF. For the CDR3, the DNA is TGTGCCAGCTCGGAAGCGGGGGGTCGGAATACGCAGTATTTT.

This clone showed up just once. The chain joins TRBV2 to TRBJ1-5; 8 nucleotides agree with TRBD1. V lost 3 bases and J lost 5; bases outside the gene matches: 6. Germline V CDR1 and CDR2: SNHLY, FYNNEI. The length of the CDR3 is 15 residues. This CDR3 is CASSDRTGRYQPQHF. The CDR3 bases are TGTGCCAGCAGTGACCGGACAGGGAGGTATCAGCCCCAGCATTTT.

The rearrangement joins TRBV5-1 to TRBJ1-1, with unresolved D. This CDR3 region has 14 residues. Looked up from germline, CDR1 is SGHRS and CDR2 is YFSETQ. With 1 base removed from V and 2 bases from J, the gap between germline ends came to 9 bases. CDR3: CASSLLAGNTEAFF. As DNA, the CDR3 is TGCGCCAGCAGCTTGCTGGCAGGAAACACTGAAGCTTTCTTT.

V usage is TRBV6-5 and J usage is TRBJ2-5, with TRBD1 identical over 7 bases. Per the germline V gene, CDR1 is MNHEY and CDR2 is SVGAGI. J lost 2 bases, V lost 4 bases, and 7 bases had no gene match. The CDR3 spans 15 residues. CDR3 sequence: CASSLYRDRQETQYF. Here the CDR3 DNA reads TGTGCCAGCAGTTTATACCGGGACAGACAAGAGACCCAGTACTTC.

Details on this clone: This same CDR3 is encoded by further DNA sequences in the sample. This rearrangement joins TRBV7-9 to TRBJ1-1, with D unclear. CDR1 and CDR2 (germline): SEHNR, FQNEAQ (reference sequence). The V end lost 1 base, the J end lost 4 bases, and 7 bases lay between the germline ends. This CDR3 has 13 amino acids. Here the CDR3 reads CASSLEGGTEAFF. CDR3 nucleotides: TGTGCCAGCAGCTTAGAAGGCGGCACTGAAGCTTTCTTT.

V gene TRBV6-2 or TRBV6-3 combines with J gene TRBJ2-7, with D possibly being TRBD1 (5 bases). The CDR3 is 16 residues long. CDR1 is MNHEY and CDR2 is SVGEGT in the germline V gene. Deletions cut 2 bases from V and 1 base from J, with 15 bases between. DNA of the CDR3: TGTGCCAGCAGTTACGCAGGACATCGAACTTCCTACGAGCAGTACTTC. Translating it yields CASSYAGHRTSYEQYF.

The gene calls are TRBV29-1 and TRBJ2-7; D is unclear. V lost 6 bases and J lost 0, with 15 bases in between. The CDR3 is 14 amino acids. The V gene's germline CDR1 is SQVTM and CDR2 ANQGSEA. The CDR3 sequence is CSVRPSGSSYEQYF. CDR3 DNA: TGCAGCGTCCGGCCCTCAGGCAGCTCCTACGAGCAGTACTTC.

This sequence joins TRBV28 and TRBJ1-4; a weak D match, TRBD1 (5 bases). Trimming stripped 5 bases from V and 7 bases from J, with 11 bases between. There are 13 residues in the CDR3. Germline V gene sequence: CDR1 MDHEN, CDR2 SYDVKM. The CDR3 nucleotides are TGTGCCAGCAGTATAGACAGTGGTGAAAAACTGTTTTTT. It is translated as CASSIDSGEKLFF.

The genes are TRBV6-4 and TRBJ2-5; D remains ambiguous. Trimming took off 3 bases at V and 1 base at J, with 6 bases between the two ends. This CDR3 comprises 13 residues. Germline V gene lookup returns CDR1 MRHNA and CDR2 SNTAGT. CDR3 in amino acids: CASSEHGQETQYF. For the CDR3, the DNA is TGTGCCAGCAGTGAGCACGGCCAAGAGACCCAGTACTTC.

The chain has TRBV2 and TRBJ1-2; D possibly corresponds to TRBD1 (5 bases). Germline assignment: CDR1 SNHLY and CDR2 FYNNEI. This CDR3 comprises 15 residues. V was shortened by 2 bases and J by 4 bases, with 14 bases between the two germline ends. DNA for the CDR3: TGTGCCAGCAGTGAATGGGGGGTCTATGGCTATGGCTACACCTTC. Translating it yields CASSEWGVYGYGYTF.